The 19 T cell receptor beta chains in this list originate from one sample, sequenced in a study of blood T cells in healthy people across ages. Primers used in a second PCR of roughly 6 to 11 cycles were a sample-barcoded 5' primer and a J-beta primer mix. MiXCR was run by TCRdb on the 5' RACE reads, yielding one entry per CDR3 protein. The sample consists of 1.5 million or so distinct CDR3 sequences, 35% to 45% of them appearing once. Sequencing was done on a sample of blood. All receptors come from a woman aged 18-30 years in good health.

The CDR3: CAISPLTANYGYTF. The CDR3, as DNA: TGTGCCATCAGTCCATTGACCGCGAACTATGGCTACACCTTC. J is TRBJ1-2 and V is TRBV10-3; D unclear. CDR1 and CDR2 from the germline V gene are ENHRY and SYGVKD. The CDR3 runs 14 residues. Trimming took off 5 bases at V and 2 bases at J, with 12 bases between the two ends.

This clonotype was seen a handful of times. One end of the junction is discordant with germline, which a read error may explain. The chain uses TRBV12-3 or TRBV12-4 and TRBJ2-3, with 7 bases fitting TRBD1. The CDR3 consists of 15 residues. The CDR3 DNA reads as TGTGCCAGCAGTTTTGGAACAGTGGGGACAGATACGGAATATTTC. It is translated as CASSFGTVGTDTEYF.

V and J are TRBV5-1 and TRBJ2-5; TRBD2 agrees at 8 bases. Per germline, CDR1 SGHRS and CDR2 YFSETQ. The CDR3 sequence is 14 residues long. The V and J ends lost 2 bases and 4 bases, in that order; junction bases with no gene match: 4. Here the CDR3 DNA reads TGCGCCAGCAGCTTTTTAACTAGCGGAGAGACCCAGTACTTC. Its protein product is CASSFLTSGETQYF. The full variable domain, its missing parts supplied by reference TRBV5-1 and TRBJ2-5, is KAGVTQTPRYLIKTRGQQVTLSCSPISGHRSVSWYQQTPGQGLQFLFEYFSETQRNKGNFPGRFSGRQFSNSRSEMNVSTLELGDSALYLCASSFLTSGETQYFGPGTRLLVL.

This rearrangement joins TRBV20-1 to TRBJ1-2; 7 nucleotides align to TRBD1. Germline-derived CDR1 and CDR2 are DFQATT and SNEGSKA (reference sequence). The CDR3 has 13 amino acids. With V trimmed by 1 base and J by 6 bases, 5 bases remained unmatched. DNA of the CDR3: TGCAGTGCTAGAGGAGGGGGCGAAAATGGCTACACCTTC. Translated: CSARGGGENGYTF.

The chain joins TRBV12-3 or TRBV12-4 to TRBJ1-2, with a possible D match to TRBD1 (5 bases). Between the trimmed V and J ends, which lost 7 bases and 3 bases, there was a span of 18 bases. The CDR3 is 15 residues long. CDR3 sequence (DNA): TGTGCCAGCACCGACGAACCGACAGCTTACTATGGCTACACCTTC. Encoded protein: CASTDEPTAYYGYTF.

V is TRBV4-2 and J is TRBJ1-1; D gene uncertain. Germline CDR1 and CDR2: LGHNA and YNFKEQ. CDR3 length equals 16 residues. V was cut by 3 bases and J by 4 bases, with 18 bases left in between. The CDR3 here is CASSQRALGRGTEAFF. DNA for the CDR3: TGTGCCAGCAGCCAGAGGGCCTTAGGGCGGGGCACTGAAGCTTTCTTT.

This clonotype was observed a few times. V and J are TRBV6-6 and TRBJ2-2, with TRBD1 matching over 7 bases. The junction had 9 bases not matched to a gene; V was cut back by 2 bases and J by 6 bases. Per the germline V gene, CDR1 is MNHNY and CDR2 is SVGAGI (reference sequence). CDR3 length: 16 amino acids. The CDR3 sequence is CASSYTGWDSPGELFF. The CDR3 region has the DNA TGTGCCAGCAGTTACACAGGGTGGGACAGCCCCGGGGAGCTGTTTTTT.

Of note for this clonotype: Its ends do not fully match the called genes, so a read error is possible. The J gene is TRBJ2-3, the V gene TRBV12-3 or TRBV12-4; D is perhaps TRBD2 (5 bases). The CDR3 consists of 13 residues. The CDR3 DNA reads as TGTGCCAGCAAGAAGGGAGAGGCAGATATGCAGTATTTT. It translates to CASKKGEADMQYF.

The chain recombines TRBV20-1 with TRBJ2-1, with 13 bases matching TRBD2. Germline loops: CDR1 DFQATT, CDR2 SNEGSKA (reference sequence). The CDR3 has 15 amino acids. V lost 5 bases to trimming and J lost 2 bases; unmatched junction nucleotides: 3. The CDR3 region has the DNA TGCAGTGCTCGACTAGCGGGAGGTCCCTACAATGAGCAGTTCTTC. This encodes CSARLAGGPYNEQFF.

CDR3 DNA sequence: TGTGCCAGCAGTATGCCGGGACACCGTGTCAATGAGCAGTTCTTC. Amino acids: CASSMPGHRVNEQFF. The V call is TRBV12-3 or TRBV12-4, the J call TRBJ2-1; a possible D gene is TRBD1 (6 bases). V lost 5 bases and J lost 6, with 17 bases in between. This CDR3 has 15 residues.

This sequence joins TRBV6-1 and TRBJ2-1; TRBD2 matches at 9 bases. Germline V gene data show CDR1 as MNHNS and CDR2 as SASEGT. The CDR3 is made up of 14 amino acids. V was pared by 2 bases and J by 9 bases, with 5 bases of the junction left unmatched. CDR3 coding DNA: TGTGCCAGCAGTGAACTAGCGGGATCGGGTGAGCAGTTCTTC. It specifies CASSELAGSGEQFF.

The gene calls are TRBV30 and TRBJ2-7; 13 bases align to TRBD2. In germline, CDR1 is GTSNPN, CDR2 SVGIG (reference sequence). V gave up 7 bases and J gave up 0 bases; unmatched junction bases: 3. This CDR3 is built from 14 residues. The CDR3 DNA reads as TGTGCCTCTGGGACTAGCGGGACCTCCTACGAGCAGTACTTC. It encodes CASGTSGTSYEQYF.

The CDR3 here is CASGRESNEKLFF. CDR3 sequence (DNA): TGTGCCAGCGGCCGGGAGAGTAATGAAAAACTGTTTTTT. The chain couples TRBV2 to TRBJ1-4; D is undetermined. Germline V lookup: CDR1 SNHLY, CDR2 FYNNEI. The V and J ends lost 8 bases and 4 bases respectively, with 11 bases between them. The CDR3 runs 13 residues.

This clonotype turned up a few times. The rearrangement links TRBV10-3 to TRBJ1-2; no reliable D call. This CDR3 is 12 amino acids long. V shed 8 bases and J shed 3 bases, with 10 bases lying between them. Germline assignment: CDR1 ENHRY and CDR2 SYGVKD. The CDR3 nucleotides are TGTGCCATCGTTGGTGGCGACTATGGCTACACCTTC. Its translation is CAIVGGDYGYTF.

J is TRBJ2-3 and V is TRBV6-6; D is uncertain. Germline V lookup: CDR1 MNHNY, CDR2 SVGAGI (reference sequence). V was cut by 6 bases and J by 4 bases, with 14 bases left in between. CDR3 size: 14 residues. The CDR3 DNA is TGTGCCAGCAGAAAAACCAGCGTGGCAGATACGCAGTATTTT. Encoded protein: CASRKTSVADTQYF.

The rearrangement joins TRBV7-9 to TRBJ2-1; 11 nucleotides align to TRBD1. TRBJ2-7 matches the DNA end more closely, so the J call is doubtful. Looked up from germline, CDR1 is SEHNR and CDR2 is FQNEAQ (reference sequence). This CDR3 comprises 16 residues. CDR3 in DNA: TGTGCCAGCAGCTTTCTCCGGGACAGGGGGGGCAATGAGCAGTACTTC. Amino acids: CASSFLRDRGGNEQYF.

J is TRBJ1-1 and V is TRBV2; no clear D gene. Between the trimmed V and J ends, which lost 7 bases and 2 bases, there was a span of 11 bases. CDR3 size: 13 residues. In germline, CDR1 is SNHLY, CDR2 FYNNEI. This CDR3 reads CASKDDVNTEAFF. The CDR3 nucleotides are TGTGCCAGCAAGGACGACGTAAACACTGAAGCTTTCTTT. The full variable domain, rest sourced from reference TRBV2 and TRBJ1-1, is EPEVTQTPSHQVTQMGQEVILRCVPISNHLYFYWYRQILGQKVEFLVSFYNNEISEKSEIFDDQFSVERPDGSNFTLKIRSTKLEDSAMYFCASKDDVNTEAFFGQGTRLTVV.

This chain uses TRBV3-1 with TRBJ2-7, with a tentative D call TRBD2 (6 bases). This CDR3 spans 13 amino acids. V was trimmed by 8 bases and J by 1 base, leaving 12 bases between them. Germline V gene lookup returns CDR1 LGHDT and CDR2 YNNKEL (reference sequence). CDR3 loop: CASATGVSYEQYF. CDR3 nucleotides: TGTGCCAGCGCCACGGGGGTGTCCTACGAGCAGTACTTC.

The chain carries TRBV5-1 and TRBJ2-5; 10 bases line up with TRBD1. The CDR3 runs to 15 residues. In germline, CDR1 is SGHRS, CDR2 YFSETQ. The junction had 10 bases not matched to a gene; V was cut back by 0 bases and J by 11 bases. This CDR3 is CASSLEGTGVNEQYF. The DNA of the CDR3 is TGCGCCAGCAGCTTGGAAGGGACAGGGGTCAATGAGCAGTACTTC.